This TCR beta chain was observed in a study of T-cell memory formation after mild COVID-19. Across the study: TCR clustering was largely donor specific. The study, taken as a whole, reports: Chiefly within CM and EM were the contracting CD4+ clones; CD8+ ones were within EMRA. Nothing confirmed that second-wave clones peaking on day 37 were specific for SARS-CoV-2. Clones contracting day 15 to 85 were balanced CD4/CD8; later expanders leaned CD4+.

This CDR3 has 15 amino acids. Trimming removed 10 bases at V and 0 bases at J, with 17 bases between. Germline CDR1 reads KGHDR; CDR2 reads SFDVKD. Notes on this clonotype: Its antigen is still unknown.

TCRdb re-called the 5' RACE reads with MiXCR, one entry per CDR3 protein. The profile shows about 390,000 distinct CDR3 sequences, approximately 16% of them singletons. Sequencing was performed on PBMCs or a T cell subset sorted from them (not recorded which). The TCR was taken from a man between 18 and 29 years old who had mild COVID-19 (a few samples of this study predate the infection). Cell type and time point are not known. The V and J genes are TRBV24-1 and TRBJ1-2; weak D call: TRBD1 (6 bases). This chain's CDR3 is CATAAGGSANYGYTF. The CDR3 nucleotides read TGTGCCACGGCAGCCGGGGGCTCCGCTAACTATGGCTACACCTTC.